This TCR beta chain appears in the sequencing data of a study of blood T cell repertoires in COVID-19 (TCRdb year 2020). In the study overall: Collaborator samples came from the United States, Italy and Spain and covered acute and convalescent phases of COVID-19. The dataset comprised deeply sampled blood TCRbeta repertoires from subjects exposed to, actively infected with, or recovered from COVID-19. The material from the prospective study consisted of cDNA or gDNA derived from T cells, B-cell-depleted T cells, or PBMCs. The repertoires were released in a freely available public database meant as a resource for research on the immune response to SARS-CoV-2. A de-identified subject ID, COVID-19 status, age in years and sex were almost always included in the sample metadata. The samples were drawn from two sources: the first 160 participants of the ongoing ImmuneRACE study, and over 950 subjects contributed by 6 global collaborators. Where available, HLA class I and class II types were taken from metadata supplied by the sample provider and were not determined by assay-based typing. The paper's findings and limits, for the study overall: The amount of clinical and demographic metadata varied by source and participant and was provided uncurated.

TCRbeta CDR3 regions were amplified from genomic DNA using the immunoSEQ Assay, a bias-controlled multiplex PCR. For the original study's pipeline: Nucleated cell counts per sample were estimated from amplification of reference gene primers within the assay. Sequence reads were collapsed and filtered to measure the absolute abundance of every unique TCRbeta CDR3 rearrangement. For each sample, productive Simpson clonality was calculated by taking the square root of Simpson's diversity index across productive rearrangements. The immuneACCESS repertoire file appears here via TCRdb, limited to in-frame rearrangements. These files lack a portion of the clones; in checked studies, under half of the deficit traces to unresolved V genes, and the cause of the others is not known. That table supplies the V and J calls and clone size; D and trimming were determined from the DNA. Recorded for this sample are tens of thousands of clones; roughly 78% of them occurred a single time. The ten top clones hold 1% to 1.5% of the sample.

This clone was observed a single time. This receptor's antigen is unknown. The sample holds no much larger clone one base away, and base qualities are not on file. Collaborating institutions collected whole blood in K2EDTA tubes following their own protocols. For TCRbeta analysis, collaborator samples were shipped as frozen whole blood, as isolated PBMCs, or as DNA extracted from either sample type. The germline V gene encodes CDR1 MNHEY and CDR2 SVGAGI. Inclusive of the bounding cysteine and phenylalanine, the CDR3 is 15 residues long. Only the CDR3 part of the read is kept: 45 bases, read in frame from the first base. For this chain, trimming is 4 bases at the V end and 5 bases at the J end, and the number of junction bases without a gene match is 6.

This TCR came from a woman older than 75 with acute or convalescent COVID-19. The specimen was peripheral blood. The sequence is built from TRBV6-5 and TRBJ2-7, and 12 junctional nucleotides match TRBD2. The encoded CDR3 is CASSSWTSGINEQYF. The nucleotides read TGTGCCAGCAGTTCTTGGACTAGCGGGATCAACGAGCAGTACTTC.